One and the same sample provided the 5 T cell receptor beta chains below, sequenced in a study of blood T cell repertoires in COVID-19. Profiled with immunoSEQ multiplex PCR; TCRdb holds only in-frame clones, not every one. The profile shows about 190,000 clones, about 88% of them singletons. The sample comprised PBMCs or T cells enriched from blood (not recorded which). The origin of the receptors is a woman younger than 45 who had recovered from COVID-19.

The gene calls are TRBV5-1 and TRBJ2-5; TRBD1 aligns across 10 bases. This CDR3 has 15 residues. Germline V lookup: CDR1 SGHRS, CDR2 YFSETQ. Trimming took 4 bases from V and 5 from J; bases not matched to a gene: 8. DNA for the CDR3: TGCGCCAGCAGCCGGGACAGGGGAGGATGGGAGACCCAGTACTTC. Translating it yields CASSRDRGGWETQYF.

The chain recombines TRBV2 with TRBJ2-7, with TRBD1 matching over 8 bases. Looked up from germline, CDR1 is SNHLY and CDR2 is FYNNEI. The CDR3 has 14 amino acids. With V trimmed by 6 bases and J by 5 bases, 9 bases remained unmatched. Here the CDR3 DNA reads TGTGCCAGCAGGCACCGGGACAGGACACACGAGCAGTACTTC. It yields the protein CASRHRDRTHEQYF.

This chain connects TRBV28 to TRBJ2-2; D is perhaps TRBD2 (6 bases). Germline V gene lookup returns CDR1 MDHEN and CDR2 SYDVKM. The CDR3 sequence is 14 residues long. The V and J ends lost 6 bases and 6 bases respectively, with 14 bases between them. The CDR3 DNA follows: TGTGCCAGCAGCTGGAGGGCTGGAGCCGGGGAGCTGTTTTTT. Encoded protein: CASSWRAGAGELFF.

The V and J genes are TRBV19 and TRBJ2-5, with 9 nucleotides matching TRBD2. Germline trimming cut 6 bases from V and 2 bases from J; bases unmatched to any gene: 13. Germline loops: CDR1 LNHDA, CDR2 SQIVND (reference sequence). This CDR3 has 17 amino acids. As DNA, the CDR3 is TGTGCCAGTAGGGGAATTAAGGGAGCGGGGGGACAAGAGACCCAGTACTTC. Amino acids: CASRGIKGAGGQETQYF.

CDR3 bases: TGTGCCAGCAGCTTAGCCCGGACTGGCACCGGGGAGCTGTTTTTT. This encodes CASSLARTGTGELFF. This rearrangement joins TRBV7-2 to TRBJ2-2; D might be TRBD2 (5 bases). The V gene lost 0 bases and the J gene lost 4 bases, with 9 bases spanning the gap. The CDR3 extends over 15 amino acids. Germline loops: CDR1 SGHTA, CDR2 FQGNSA. Together with reference TRBV7-2 and TRBJ2-2, the CDR3 gives the full variable domain: GAGVSQSPSNKVTEKGKDVELRCDPISGHTALYWYRQSLGQGLEFLIYFQGNSAPDKSGLPSDRFSAERTGGSVSTLTIQRTQQEDSAVYLCASSLARTGTGELFFGEGSRLTVL.